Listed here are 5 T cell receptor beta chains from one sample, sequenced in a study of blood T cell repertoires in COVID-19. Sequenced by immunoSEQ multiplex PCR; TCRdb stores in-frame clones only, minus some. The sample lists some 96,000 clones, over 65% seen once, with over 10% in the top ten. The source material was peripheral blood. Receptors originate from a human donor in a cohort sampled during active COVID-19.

The chain's CDR3 is CASSKVVVCNEQFF. CDR3 DNA: TGTGCCAGCAGCAAAGTGGTAGTCTGCAATGAGCAGTTCTTC. J is TRBJ2-1 and V is TRBV21-1; the DNA was not used to check the table's D call, TRBD2. TRBV21-1 is annotated as a pseudogene. The CDR3 consists of 14 residues.

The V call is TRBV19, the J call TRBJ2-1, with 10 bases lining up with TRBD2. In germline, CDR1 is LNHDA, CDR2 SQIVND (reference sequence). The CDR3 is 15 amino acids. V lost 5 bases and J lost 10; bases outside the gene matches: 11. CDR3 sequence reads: CASSEQGLATAEQFF. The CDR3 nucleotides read TGTGCCAGTAGTGAGCAGGGACTAGCGACAGCCGAGCAGTTCTTC.

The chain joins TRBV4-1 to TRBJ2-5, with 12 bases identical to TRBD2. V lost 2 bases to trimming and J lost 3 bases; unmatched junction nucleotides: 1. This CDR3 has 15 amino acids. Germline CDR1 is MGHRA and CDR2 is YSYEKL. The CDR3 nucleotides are TGCGCCAGCAGCCAAACTAGCGGGGGGAAAGAGACCCAGTACTTC. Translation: CASSQTSGGKETQYF.

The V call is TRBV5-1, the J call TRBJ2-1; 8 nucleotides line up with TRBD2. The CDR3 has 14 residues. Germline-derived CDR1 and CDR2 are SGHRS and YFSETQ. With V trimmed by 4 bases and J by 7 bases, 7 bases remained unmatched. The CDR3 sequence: CASSLGSGINEQFF. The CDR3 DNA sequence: TGCGCCAGCAGCCTTGGTAGCGGGATTAATGAGCAGTTCTTC.

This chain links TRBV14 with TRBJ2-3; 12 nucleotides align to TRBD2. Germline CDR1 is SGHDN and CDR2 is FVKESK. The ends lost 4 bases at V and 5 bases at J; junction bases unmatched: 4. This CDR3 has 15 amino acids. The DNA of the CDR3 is TGTGCCAGCAGCCTGATGGGACTAGCGGGAGATACGCAGTATTTT. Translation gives CASSLMGLAGDTQYF. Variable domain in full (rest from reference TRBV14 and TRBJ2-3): EAGVTQFPSHSVIEKGQTVTLRCDPISGHDNLYWYRRVMGKEIKFLLHFVKESKQDESGMPNNRFLAERTGGTYSTLKVQPAELEDSGVYFCASSLMGLAGDTQYFGPGTRLTVL.